This TCR beta chain was captured in a study of neurological immune-mediated disorders. The CDR3 contains 15 residues. V was shortened by 1 base and J by 5 bases, with 14 bases between the two germline ends. MiXCR, run by TCRdb on the 5' RACE reads, gives a single entry per CDR3 protein. This sample yields tens of thousands of distinct CDR3 sequences, of which about a sixth are seen a single time; approximately 15% belongs to the top ten. The chain recombines TRBV12-3 or TRBV12-4 with TRBJ1-1, with D tentatively TRBD1 (5 bases). The specimen sequenced was PBMCs. This TCR derives from a woman in her 40s in good health. The CDR3: CASSLGTAGRTEAFF. The CDR3 bases are TGTGCCAGCAGTTTAGGTACCGCAGGGAGAACTGAAGCTTTCTTT.